A single sample is the source of the 32 T cell receptor beta chains below, sequenced in a study of blood T cell repertoires in COVID-19. TCRdb's copy holds only in-frame clones and misses some; the assay was immunoSEQ multiplex PCR. In the table there are about 400,000 clones, roughly nine tenths of which are singletons. Material for sequencing was PBMCs or T cells enriched from blood (not recorded which). These receptor sequences come from a woman in her twenties or thirties who had recovered from COVID-19.

The J gene is TRBJ1-2, the V gene TRBV6-5; no clear D. V lost 0 bases to trimming and J lost 6 bases, with 14 bases between them. CDR1 MNHEY and CDR2 SVGAGI come from the germline V gene. The CDR3 is 15 amino acids. The CDR3 loop is CASSYSKAGRNGYTF. Here the CDR3 DNA reads TGTGCCAGCAGTTACTCGAAGGCGGGAAGGAATGGCTACACCTTC.

This clone was counted between two and nine times. The V and J genes are TRBV27 and TRBJ1-1, with 8 positions matching TRBD1. Germline V gene sequence: CDR1 MNHEY, CDR2 SMNVEV (reference sequence). This CDR3 has 17 amino acids. J was trimmed by 6 bases and V by 0 bases; bases with no gene match: 12. CDR3 in amino acids: CASSLSIPGQGGSEAFF. The CDR3, as DNA: TGTGCCAGCAGTTTATCGATTCCCGGACAGGGTGGATCTGAAGCTTTCTTT.

The chain recombines TRBV18 with TRBJ1-4; perhaps TRBD1 as D (6 bases). V gave up 0 bases and J gave up 8 bases, with 16 bases separating them. Germline CDR1 and CDR2: KGHSH and LQKENI. The CDR3 runs to 16 residues. The CDR3 sequence: CASSPPGPRGEEKLFF. CDR3 in DNA: TGTGCCAGCTCACCACCCGGTCCCAGGGGTGAAGAAAAACTGTTTTTT.

Regarding this clone: This sample also contains other DNA sequences that code for the same CDR3. The gene calls are TRBV29-1 and TRBJ1-2; possibly TRBD1 for D (5 bases). This CDR3 region has 13 residues. From germline, CDR1 is SQVTM and CDR2 ANQGSEA. The V end lost 4 bases, the J end lost 3 bases, and 12 bases lay between the germline ends. CDR3 DNA sequence: TGCAGCGTTGGGTCCGGGGGTGACTATGGCTACACCTTC. Translating it yields CSVGSGGDYGYTF.

In this sample, this clone turned up once. The chain couples TRBV18 to TRBJ2-6; 7 nucleotides match TRBD1. Trimming took 4 bases from V and 0 from J; bases not matched to a gene: 12. Germline CDR1 and CDR2: KGHSH and LQKENI. The CDR3 extends over 19 amino acids. CDR3 region: CASSLSRDSANSGANVLTF. The CDR3 region has the DNA TGTGCCAGCTCACTCTCCCGGGACAGCGCCAACTCTGGGGCCAACGTCCTGACTTTC.

The V gene is TRBV11-2, the J gene TRBJ2-7, with D perhaps matching TRBD1 (6 bases). V lost 4 bases, J lost 2 bases, and 15 bases lay in between. The CDR3 sequence is 15 residues long. Germline V gene data show CDR1 as SGHAT and CDR2 as FQNNGV. CDR3 DNA sequence: TGTGCCAGCAGCTGGACAGCTCGCGGAACCTACGAGCAGTACTTC. Protein: CASSWTARGTYEQYF.

This clone was detected once. The chain links TRBV13 to TRBJ1-2; D gene ambiguous. Trimming removed 0 bases at V and 7 bases at J, with 12 bases between. The germline V gene has CDR1 PRHDT and CDR2 FYEKMQ (reference sequence). This CDR3 has 14 residues. CDR3 residues: CASSLGLRVGGYTF. The CDR3 bases are TGTGCCAGCAGCTTAGGGTTGAGGGTAGGTGGCTACACCTTC.

V gene TRBV18 combines with J gene TRBJ1-6, with unresolved D. The CDR3 totals 13 residues. Germline V gene data show CDR1 as KGHSH and CDR2 as LQKENI. V lost 5 bases to trimming and J lost 18 bases, with 20 bases between them. CDR3 amino acids: CASSAKDGVQGHF. The CDR3 DNA sequence: TGTGCCAGCTCAGCTAAGGACGGGGTACAAGGCCACTTT.

This chain's CDR3 is CASSGLADYEQYF. CDR3 in DNA: TGTGCCAGCAGCGGACTAGCGGACTACGAGCAGTACTTC. J is TRBJ2-7 and V is TRBV27, with 10 nucleotides matching TRBD2. The CDR3 covers 13 residues. Trimming took 6 bases from V and 3 from J; bases not matched to a gene: 2. Per the germline V gene, CDR1 is MNHEY and CDR2 is SMNVEV (reference sequence).

The V call is TRBV10-3, the J call TRBJ1-3; D gene uncertain. Germline assignment: CDR1 ENHRY and CDR2 SYGVKD. There are 13 residues in the CDR3. V lost 9 bases and J 0 bases, leaving 9 bases between the germline ends. The CDR3 DNA reads TGTGCCATGTTAGCCGACTCTGGAAACACCATATATTTT. Its translation is CAMLADSGNTIYF.

This clone was counted a few times. The chain combines TRBV20-1 with TRBJ1-1; D not certain. Germline lookup yields CDR1 DFQATT and CDR2 SNEGSKA (reference sequence). Trimming shortened V by 4 bases and J by 11 bases, and 14 bases separated the two germline ends. This CDR3 contains 11 residues. CDR3 nucleotides: TGCAGTGCTATTCCGCGCGAATCGGCTTTCTTT. Its translation is CSAIPRESAFF.

V is TRBV5-1 and J is TRBJ2-7, with a possible D match to TRBD2 (6 bases). In germline, CDR1 is SGHRS, CDR2 YFSETQ. The CDR3 covers 16 residues. The V gene lost 4 bases and the J gene lost 2 bases, with 19 bases spanning the gap. CDR3 sequence reads: CASSLGLVAGPYEQYF. CDR3 in DNA: TGCGCCAGCAGCCTGGGTTTAGTGGCGGGACCCTACGAGCAGTACTTC.

V is TRBV5-1 and J is TRBJ2-1, with 10 bases lining up with TRBD2. The CDR3 has 16 residues. The ends lost 2 bases at V and 10 bases at J; junction bases unmatched: 12. The germline V gene encodes CDR1 SGHRS and CDR2 YFSETQ. CDR3 residues: CASSFGSGRLLGEQFF. The CDR3, as DNA: TGCGCCAGCAGCTTTGGTAGCGGGAGGCTTTTAGGGGAGCAGTTCTTC.

V is TRBV5-1 and J is TRBJ1-6; the D gene is possibly TRBD1 (5 bases). V lost 3 bases, J lost 6 bases, and 10 bases lay in between. Germline assignment: CDR1 SGHRS and CDR2 YFSETQ. The CDR3 runs 14 residues. The CDR3 sequence is CASSSTGLNSPLHF. CDR3 nucleotide sequence: TGCGCCAGCAGCTCTACAGGCCTTAATTCACCCCTCCACTTT.

The J gene is TRBJ2-1, the V gene TRBV7-3; D call uncertain. V was clipped by 5 bases and J by 5 bases, with 13 bases between them. The CDR3 spans 14 residues. Germline assignment: CDR1 SGHTA and CDR2 FQGTGA. The CDR3 DNA reads TGTGCCAGCAGCCGATTCGGAGAAGACAATGAGCAGTTCTTC. It specifies CASSRFGEDNEQFF.

The CDR3 coding sequence is TGTGCCAGTAGCTGGGGGCGATTTGACACTGAAGCTTTCTTT. Amino acids: CASSWGRFDTEAFF. V gene TRBV19 combines with J gene TRBJ1-1, with D perhaps TRBD1 (6 bases). Trimming took off 6 bases at V and 3 bases at J, with 14 bases between the two ends. The CDR3 has 14 amino acids. The germline V gene encodes CDR1 LNHDA and CDR2 SQIVND (reference sequence).

The chain is built from TRBV9 and TRBJ1-2; TRBD1 agrees at 10 bases. In germline, CDR1 is SGDLS, CDR2 YYNGEE. J lost 0 bases, V lost 5 bases, and 4 bases had no gene match. This CDR3 is built from 15 residues. CDR3 nucleotides: TGTGCCAGCAGGGGACAGGGGAAGGCTAACTATGGCTACACCTTC. It translates to CASRGQGKANYGYTF.

The chain is built from TRBV9 and TRBJ2-2; 7 bases align to TRBD2. This CDR3 region has 14 residues. Germline CDR1 reads SGDLS; CDR2 reads YYNGEE. The J segment lost 6 bases and the V segment lost 2 bases, leaving 4 bases of the junction unmatched. The CDR3 DNA is TGTGCCAGCAGCGTGGGGGGACTACCCGGGGAGCTGTTTTTT. Amino acids: CASSVGGLPGELFF.

The chain carries TRBV28 and TRBJ1-1; D perhaps matches TRBD1 (5 bases). The V end lost 10 bases, the J end lost 2 bases, and 17 bases lay between the germline ends. The CDR3 has 14 amino acids. Germline CDR1 reads MDHEN; CDR2 reads SYDVKM. DNA of the CDR3: TGTGCCACCTGTCGGGACTCCGGAAACACTGAAGCTTTCTTT. This encodes CATCRDSGNTEAFF.

This clone showed up just once. V is TRBV7-8 and J is TRBJ1-2; D ambiguous. The CDR3 contains 12 residues. In germline, CDR1 is SGHVS, CDR2 FQNEAQ. Trimming left V 3 bases short and J 8 bases short, with 10 bases between. CDR3: CASSFRSQGYTF. In DNA, the CDR3 is TGTGCCAGCAGCTTCAGGTCTCAGGGCTACACCTTC.

CDR3 nucleotides: TGTGCCAGCAGTTATTCCGCCTGGGAGTGGGAGCAGTACTTC. Protein: CASSYSAWEWEQYF. The chain joins TRBV6-5 to TRBJ2-7, with D perhaps TRBD2 (5 bases). The V gene's germline CDR1 is MNHEY and CDR2 SVGAGI. This CDR3 comprises 14 residues. Trimming left V 3 bases short and J 7 bases short, with 16 bases between.

The rearrangement links TRBV14 to TRBJ1-2; D is undetermined. CDR1 SGHDN and CDR2 FVKESK come from the germline V gene. This CDR3 contains 15 residues. Trimming shortened V by 0 bases and J by 3 bases, and 11 bases separated the two germline ends. The CDR3: CASSQDSGVYYGYTF. The CDR3 DNA sequence: TGTGCCAGCAGCCAAGACAGCGGCGTATACTATGGCTACACCTTC. Complete variable domain (other parts from reference TRBV14 and TRBJ1-2): EAGVTQFPSHSVIEKGQTVTLRCDPISGHDNLYWYRRVMGKEIKFLLHFVKESKQDESGMPNNRFLAERTGGTYSTLKVQPAELEDSGVYFCASSQDSGVYYGYTFGSGTRLTVV.

This clone was picked up one time. This chain connects TRBV19 to TRBJ2-4; 9 nucleotides line up with TRBD1. CDR3 length equals 13 residues. Trimming took 6 bases from V and 7 from J; bases not matched to a gene: 4. The germline V gene has CDR1 LNHDA and CDR2 SQIVND (reference sequence). CDR3 coding DNA: TGTGCCAGTAGGGGACAGGGTCCGAACATTCAGTACTTC. Translating gives CASRGQGPNIQYF.

The chain joins TRBV3-1 (or the pseudogene TRBV3-2) to TRBJ2-2; possible D gene TRBD1, 6 bases. CDR1 and CDR2 from the germline V gene are LGHDT and YNNKEL (reference sequence). The CDR3 is made up of 16 amino acids. V dropped 1 base and J dropped 6 bases, with 15 bases sitting between them. The CDR3 loop is CASSQVRTGKPGELFF. DNA of the CDR3: TGTGCCAGCAGCCAAGTGAGAACAGGGAAGCCCGGGGAGCTGTTTTTT.

This rearrangement joins TRBV19 to TRBJ1-4, with D perhaps matching TRBD1 (6 bases). Germline CDR1 and CDR2: LNHDA and SQIVND (reference sequence). CDR3 length: 17 residues. Trimming removed 2 bases from V and 2 bases from J, with 15 bases in between. CDR3 in amino acids: CASSIRDTSLTNEKLFF. Written as DNA, the CDR3 is TGTGCCAGTAGTATAAGGGACACAAGTTTGACTAATGAAAAACTGTTTTTT.

J is TRBJ1-3 and V is TRBV29-1; D is uncertain. The CDR3 is 11 residues long. Germline V gives CDR1 SQVTM, CDR2 ANQGSEA. Trimming left V 7 bases short and J 3 bases short, with 7 bases between. CDR3 region: CSGSIGNTIYF. CDR3 coding DNA: TGCAGCGGATCTATTGGAAACACCATATATTTT.

The V and J genes are TRBV12-3 or TRBV12-4 and TRBJ2-3; 7 nucleotides agree with TRBD2. The trim removed 3 bases at V and 11 bases at J, leaving 5 bases unmatched. The CDR3 is made up of 12 amino acids. CDR3 nucleotides: TGTGCCAGCAGTTTTTATACTAGCGTGCAGTATTTT. Translated: CASSFYTSVQYF.

The J gene is TRBJ1-1, the V gene TRBV7-9; D might be TRBD1 (5 bases). Germline assignment: CDR1 SEHNR and CDR2 FQNEAQ (reference sequence). Trimming took 1 base from V and 8 from J, leaving 11 bases between them. This CDR3 has 13 residues. The CDR3 DNA is TGTGCCAGCAGCTTAGTGGCGGGGCGAGAAGCTTTCTTT. Its protein product is CASSLVAGREAFF.

DNA for the CDR3: TGTGCCAGCAGTTATACAGGGGGTGCGACCTATGGCTACACCTTC. As protein: CASSYTGGATYGYTF. The rearrangement links TRBV27 to TRBJ1-2, with 8 bases matching TRBD1. The CDR3 runs 15 residues. J gave up 4 bases and V 4 bases, and 8 bases lay outside the gene matches. Germline-derived CDR1 and CDR2 are MNHEY and SMNVEV (reference sequence).

The chain has TRBV5-1 and TRBJ2-2; TRBD1 aligns across 7 bases. Trimming cost V 0 bases and J 5 bases; bases outside gene matches: 1. CDR1 and CDR2 from the germline V gene are SGHRS and YFSETQ. The CDR3 is made up of 14 amino acids. CDR3 DNA: TGCGCCAGCAGCTTGGCGGACAGGACCGGGGAGCTGTTTTTT. Protein: CASSLADRTGELFF.

V gene TRBV9 combines with J gene TRBJ2-3, with D possibly being TRBD2 (5 bases). The germline CDR1 and CDR2 sequences are SGDLS and YYNGEE. The CDR3 is made up of 12 amino acids. V dropped 6 bases and J dropped 2 bases, with 7 bases sitting between them. The CDR3: CASTRDTDTQYF. DNA for the CDR3: TGTGCCAGCACCCGGGACACAGATACGCAGTATTTT.

The chain links TRBV28 to TRBJ1-5; no reliable D call. The germline V gene encodes CDR1 MDHEN and CDR2 SYDVKM. V shed 2 bases and J shed 9 bases, with 8 bases lying between them. The CDR3 runs to 12 residues. CDR3 protein: CASSLGPGPQHF. The CDR3 DNA follows: TGTGCCAGCAGTTTAGGTCCAGGGCCCCAGCATTTT.